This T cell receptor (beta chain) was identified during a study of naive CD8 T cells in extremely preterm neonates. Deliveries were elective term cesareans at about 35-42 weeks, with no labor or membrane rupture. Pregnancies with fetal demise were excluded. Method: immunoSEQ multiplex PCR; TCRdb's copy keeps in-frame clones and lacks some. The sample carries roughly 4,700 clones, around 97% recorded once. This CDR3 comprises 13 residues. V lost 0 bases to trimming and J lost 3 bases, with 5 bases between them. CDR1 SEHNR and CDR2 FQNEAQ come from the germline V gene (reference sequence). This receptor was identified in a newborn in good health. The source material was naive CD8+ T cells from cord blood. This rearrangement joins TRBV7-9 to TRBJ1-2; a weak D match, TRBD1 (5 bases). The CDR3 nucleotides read TGTGCCAGCAGCTTAGCAGGGGACTATGGCTACACCTTC. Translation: CASSLAGDYGYTF.